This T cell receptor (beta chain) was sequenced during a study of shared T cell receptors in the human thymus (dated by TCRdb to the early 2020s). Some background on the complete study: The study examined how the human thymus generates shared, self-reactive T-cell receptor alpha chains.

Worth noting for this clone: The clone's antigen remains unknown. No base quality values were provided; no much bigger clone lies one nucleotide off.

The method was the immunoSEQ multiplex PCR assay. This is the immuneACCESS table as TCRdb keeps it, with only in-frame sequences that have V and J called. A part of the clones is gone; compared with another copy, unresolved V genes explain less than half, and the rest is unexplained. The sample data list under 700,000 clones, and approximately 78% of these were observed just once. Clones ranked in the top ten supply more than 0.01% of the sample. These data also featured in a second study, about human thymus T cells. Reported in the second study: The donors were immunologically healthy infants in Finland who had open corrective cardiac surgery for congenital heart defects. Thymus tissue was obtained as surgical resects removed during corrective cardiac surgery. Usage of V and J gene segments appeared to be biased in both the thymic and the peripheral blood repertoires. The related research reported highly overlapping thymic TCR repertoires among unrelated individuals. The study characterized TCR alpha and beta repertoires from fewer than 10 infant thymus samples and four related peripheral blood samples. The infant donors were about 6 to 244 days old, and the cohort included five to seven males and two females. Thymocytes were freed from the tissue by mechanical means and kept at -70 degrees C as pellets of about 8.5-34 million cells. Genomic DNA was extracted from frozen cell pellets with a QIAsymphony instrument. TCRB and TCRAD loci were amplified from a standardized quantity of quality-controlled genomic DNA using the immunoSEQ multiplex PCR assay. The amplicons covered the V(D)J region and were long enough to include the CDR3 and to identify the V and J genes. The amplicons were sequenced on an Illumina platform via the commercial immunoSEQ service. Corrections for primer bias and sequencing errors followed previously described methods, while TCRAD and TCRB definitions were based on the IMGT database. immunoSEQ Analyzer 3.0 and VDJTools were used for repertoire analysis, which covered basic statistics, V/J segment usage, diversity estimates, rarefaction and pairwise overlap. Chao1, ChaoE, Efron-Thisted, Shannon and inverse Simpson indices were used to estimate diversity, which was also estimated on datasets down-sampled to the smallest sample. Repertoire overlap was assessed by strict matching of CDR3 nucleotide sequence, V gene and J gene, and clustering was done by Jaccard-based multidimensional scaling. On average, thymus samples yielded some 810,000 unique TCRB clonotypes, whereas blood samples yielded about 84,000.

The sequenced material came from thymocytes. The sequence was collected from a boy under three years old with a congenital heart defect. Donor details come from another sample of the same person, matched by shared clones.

This receptor carries the CDR3 CASSLGAGPGEQFF. The nucleotides are TGCGCCAGCAGCTTGGGCGCGGGGCCTGGTGAGCAGTTCTTC. The rearranged chain carries TRBV5-1 and TRBJ2-1, with TRBD2 as a weak D call on 6 bases. There are 14 amino acids in the CDR3, from cysteine to phenylalanine inclusive. CDR3 DNA only is kept here, 42 bases in frame from base 1. The germline V gene provides CDR1 SGHRS and CDR2 YFSETQ. Trimming removed 0 bases from V and 9 bases from J, leaving 13 bases between the germline ends.